The 20 T cell receptor beta chains below were found in one sample sequenced in a study of cytomegalovirus exposure and HLA in healthy donors. In the PCR, 60 Vbeta and 13 Jbeta primers were used. TCRdb's table, derived via immunoSEQ multiplex PCR, lists solely in-frame clones and lacks some. Of over 50,000 clones in the sample, approximately 87% were seen once. Sequencing was carried out using PBMCs. The receptors stem from a man in his late teens or twenties in good health and CMV-seronegative.

This clone occurred once. The V gene is TRBV4-2, the J gene TRBJ2-1; 14 nucleotides line up with TRBD2. The germline gives CDR1 LGHNA, CDR2 YNFKEQ. Unmatched junction bases numbered 1, after V lost 0 bases and J lost 3 bases. This CDR3 is 17 amino acids long. The CDR3 DNA sequence: TGTGCCAGCAGCCAAGACGGACTAGCGGGGGGCTACAATGAGCAGTTCTTC. This gives the protein CASSQDGLAGGYNEQFF.

The chain links TRBV30 to TRBJ2-1; 10 bases agree with TRBD2. The CDR3 runs to 18 residues. With 2 bases clipped from V and 3 bases from J, the junction kept 13 bases outside the gene matches. Germline V CDR1 and CDR2: GTSNPN, SVGIG (reference sequence). CDR3 sequence (DNA): TGTGCCTGGAGTCTTGGGCTAGCGGGGGCCGGAGACTACAATGAGCAGTTCTTC. Encoded protein: CAWSLGLAGAGDYNEQFF. The whole variable domain, filled in from reference TRBV30 and TRBJ2-1, reads SQTIHQWPATLVQPVGSPLSLECTVEGTSNPNLYWYRQAAGRGLQLLFYSVGIGQISSEVPQNLSASRPQDRQFILSSKKLLLSDSGFYLCAWSLGLAGAGDYNEQFFGPGTRLTVL.

The chain links TRBV7-8 to TRBJ2-7; perhaps TRBD1 as D (5 bases). This CDR3 contains 15 residues. Trimming removed 0 bases at V and 5 bases at J, with 14 bases between. The germline V gene encodes CDR1 SGHVS and CDR2 FQNEAQ. The CDR3, as DNA: TGTGCCAGCAGCTTAGCGGGAAATCCGGACAACGAGCAGTACTTC. Its translation is CASSLAGNPDNEQYF.

The chain carries TRBV7-9 and TRBJ1-2; the D is unclear. Germline V CDR1 and CDR2: SEHNR, FQNEAQ (reference sequence). There are 13 residues in the CDR3. V was clipped by 1 base and J by 8 bases, with 11 bases between them. In DNA, the CDR3 is TGTGCCAGCAGCTTAGACAGCGCGGGGGGCTACACCTTC. Its protein is CASSLDSAGGYTF.

The rearrangement uses TRBV11-3 and TRBJ1-2; 7 bases agree with TRBD1. Germline loops: CDR1 SGHNT, CDR2 YENEEA. The CDR3 covers 12 residues. V was pared by 6 bases and J by 4 bases, with 2 bases of the junction left unmatched. The DNA for the CDR3 is TGTGCCAGCAGTACAGGGGTCTATGGCTACACCTTC. This translates into CASSTGVYGYTF.

The rearrangement links TRBV18 to TRBJ1-5, with 9 bases lining up with TRBD1. Germline V lookup: CDR1 KGHSH, CDR2 LQKENI. V trimming: 5 bases; J trimming: 4 bases; junction bases outside the gene matches: 3. CDR3 size: 14 residues. CDR3 residues: CASSRGTGNQPQHF. The DNA of the CDR3 is TGTGCCAGCTCAAGAGGGACAGGGAATCAGCCCCAGCATTTT.

The rearrangement uses TRBV5-1 and TRBJ2-5; D is possibly TRBD2 (6 bases). The CDR3 totals 13 residues. Germline CDR1 and CDR2: SGHRS and YFSETQ. The V and J ends lost 4 bases and 5 bases respectively, with 12 bases between them. The CDR3 DNA follows: TGCGCCAGCAGCCCGGGAGATGTGGAGACCCAGTACTTC. Its protein product is CASSPGDVETQYF. Complete variable domain (other parts from reference TRBV5-1 and TRBJ2-5): KAGVTQTPRYLIKTRGQQVTLSCSPISGHRSVSWYQQTPGQGLQFLFEYFSETQRNKGNFPGRFSGRQFSNSRSEMNVSTLELGDSALYLCASSPGDVETQYFGPGTRLLVL.

The rearrangement links TRBV6-1 to TRBJ1-2; TRBD1 agrees at 9 bases. The CDR3 totals 15 residues. Germline V gives CDR1 MNHNS, CDR2 SASEGT. The trim removed 3 bases at V and 5 bases at J, leaving 7 bases unmatched. CDR3 region: CASSEGQGPGYGYTF. CDR3 coding DNA: TGTGCCAGCAGTGAGGGACAGGGTCCAGGGTATGGCTACACCTTC.

The J gene is TRBJ1-3, the V gene TRBV11-2; 11 bases match TRBD1. Germline V gene data show CDR1 as SGHAT and CDR2 as FQNNGV. V dropped 4 bases and J dropped 2; count of bases not matched to a gene: 7. The CDR3 has 17 residues. The CDR3 loop reads CASSSRTGGVAGNTIYF. The CDR3 bases are TGTGCCAGCAGCTCCAGGACAGGGGGCGTAGCTGGAAACACCATATATTTT.

The rearrangement uses TRBV7-8 and TRBJ2-3, with TRBD2 identical over 7 bases. The germline gives CDR1 SGHVS, CDR2 FQNEAQ. V lost 2 bases to trimming and J lost 4 bases; unmatched junction nucleotides: 3. The CDR3 length is 14 residues. This chain's CDR3 is CASSLNRGADTQYF. As DNA, the CDR3 is TGTGCCAGCAGCTTAAACCGGGGGGCAGATACGCAGTATTTT. Together with reference TRBV7-8 and TRBJ2-3, the CDR3 gives the full variable domain: GAGVSQSPRYKVAKRGQDVALRCDPISGHVSLFWYQQALGQGPEFLTYFQNEAQLDKSGLPSDRFFAERPEGSVSTLKIQRTQQEDSAVYLCASSLNRGADTQYFGPGTRLTVL.

The rearrangement uses TRBV6-1 and TRBJ2-5, with 11 bases fitting TRBD2. V gave up 6 bases and J gave up 4 bases; unmatched junction bases: 7. Per the germline V gene, CDR1 is MNHNS and CDR2 is SASEGT. This CDR3 has 15 amino acids. DNA of the CDR3: TGTGCCAGCAGAAGTACTAGCGGGGGAGCAGAGACCCAGTACTTC. As protein: CASRSTSGGAETQYF.

The gene calls are TRBV10-1 and TRBJ2-3, with 7 bases aligning to TRBD2. Germline V lookup: CDR1 WNHNN, CDR2 SYGVQD (reference sequence). Trimming took 3 bases from V and 4 from J; bases not matched to a gene: 4. The CDR3 extends over 14 amino acids. The CDR3 DNA reads as TGCGCCAGCAGTGACCGGGGGGAGTCAGATACGCAGTATTTT. Translation gives CASSDRGESDTQYF.

The chain joins TRBV11-3 to TRBJ2-3; D is uncertain. This CDR3 is 13 amino acids long. The ends were cut back, 5 bases at V and 2 bases at J, with 8 bases in the middle. Germline V lookup: CDR1 SGHNT, CDR2 YENEEA. CDR3 nucleotide sequence: TGTGCCAGCAGCCCACAGAACACAGATACGCAGTATTTT. Its translation: CASSPQNTDTQYF.

This clone was seen only once. The chain recombines TRBV13 with TRBJ2-3, with TRBD2 matching 8 bases. Germline V gene data show CDR1 as PRHDT and CDR2 as FYEKMQ (reference sequence). The CDR3 spans 15 residues. J lost 5 bases, V lost 2 bases, and 6 bases had no gene match. The CDR3 DNA follows: TGTGCCAGCAGCTTACTGGGACTAGGGTTAGATACGCAGTATTTT. The encoded protein is CASSLLGLGLDTQYF. The full variable domain, completed using reference TRBV13 and TRBJ2-3, is AAGVIQSPRHLIKEKRETATLKCYPIPRHDTVYWYQQGPGQDPQFLISFYEKMQSDKGSIPDRFSAQQFSDYHSELNMSSLELGDSALYFCASSLLGLGLDTQYFGPGTRLTVL.

The rearrangement joins TRBV9 to TRBJ2-1; no firm D call. V was cut by 1 base and J by 8 bases, with 16 bases left in between. Germline assignment: CDR1 SGDLS and CDR2 YYNGEE. CDR3 length: 15 residues. The CDR3 region is CASSVSPAWPDEQFF. The CDR3 bases are TGTGCCAGCAGCGTATCGCCTGCCTGGCCCGATGAGCAGTTCTTC.

The chain is built from TRBV9 and TRBJ1-4; TRBD1 agrees at 7 bases. The J segment lost 3 bases and the V segment lost 0 bases, leaving 2 bases of the junction unmatched. The CDR3 length is 15 residues. CDR1 is SGDLS, CDR2 YYNGEE, per germline. In nucleotides, the CDR3 is TGTGCCAGCAGCGTAGCACAGGGGCCTAATGAAAAACTGTTTTTT. Amino acids: CASSVAQGPNEKLFF.

The rearrangement links TRBV9 to TRBJ2-3; the D is unclear. Germline V gives CDR1 SGDLS, CDR2 YYNGEE. Trimming cost V 0 bases and J 2 bases, with 10 bases left between them. CDR3 length: 15 residues. DNA for the CDR3: TGTGCCAGCAGCGTAGGCCCCGGAGACACAGATACGCAGTATTTT. Translation: CASSVGPGDTDTQYF.

This chain joins TRBV9 and TRBJ2-6; 7 bases agree with TRBD1. V lost 3 bases to trimming and J lost 1 base; unmatched junction nucleotides: 7. CDR1 is SGDLS, CDR2 YYNGEE, per germline. CDR3 length: 17 amino acids. The CDR3 sequence: CASSASRDSSGANVLTF. Here the CDR3 DNA reads TGTGCCAGCAGCGCCAGTCGGGACAGTTCTGGGGCCAACGTCCTGACTTTC.

Of note for this clone: A read error may produce the germline difference seen at one junction end. Other DNA sequences in the same sample also yield this CDR3. V gene TRBV28 combines with J gene TRBJ1-5; possibly TRBD1 for D (6 bases). CDR3 size: 13 residues. The V gene's germline CDR1 is MDHEN and CDR2 SYDVKM. DNA for the CDR3: TGTGCCAGCAGTCGGACAGAGAATCAGCCCCAGCATTTC. Translation gives CASSRTENQPQHF.

CDR3 coding DNA: TGCGCCAGCACCCCTCCGGCGAGTAGGGGAGGAGAAACTGAAGCTTTCTTT. It is translated as CASTPPASRGGETEAFF. The chain combines TRBV5-1 with TRBJ1-1, with D maybe TRBD1 (5 bases). Germline loops: CDR1 SGHRS, CDR2 YFSETQ. The V end was cut by 6 bases, the J end by 5 bases, with 26 bases between. The CDR3 loop spans 17 amino acids.